The entry below describes one TCR beta chain. Its antigen is unidentified. This CDR3 is missing its conserved last phenylalanine or tryptophan, likely due to a read error. TCRdb used MiXCR to reprocess the reads, holding one entry per CDR3 protein. Seen here are fewer than 550,000 distinct CDR3 sequences, roughly 30% observed once, and the top ten hold roughly 13%. The sample belongs to a study of T cell repertoires in cytomegalovirus infection. Across the study: Through public TCR beta signatures, both CMV infection and matching HLA type were indicated. Points from the study as a whole: Summed frequency of shared TCR beta families picked out CMV carriers who also had the relevant HLA. The response measured ex vivo was dominated by TCR beta clonotypes (HLA-C-restricted and CMV-specific).

The germline CDR1 and CDR2 sequences are MNHNY and SVGAGI (reference sequence). The CDR3 contains 14 residues. V lost 7 bases and J lost 6, with 16 bases in between. The TCR comes from a human donor in good health (CMV status not recorded). Some clones in this sample may be carry-over from other donors' samples. The rearrangement uses TRBV6-6 and TRBJ2-1; tentatively, D is TRBD2 (7 bases). The sequenced material came from PBMCs. The CDR3 region has the DNA TGTGCCAGCATTGGGAACAGGGAGGGCAATGAGCAGTTCTTA. It encodes CASIGNREGNEQFL.